This T cell receptor beta chain was identified in a study of beta chain features in type 1 diabetes. Findings of the study overall: VDJ junctions from type 1 diabetes patients carried fewer insertions and larger deletions. Patients and controls would share equally any PCR tilt toward shorter templates. TCRB CDR3s were moderately but significantly shorter in Type 1 diabetes patients in all four CD4+ subsets.

This clone turned up a few times. Its antigen is unknown. Germline CDR1 is MNHEY and CDR2 is SVGAGI. The CDR3 extends over 13 amino acids. The ends were cut back, 5 bases at V and 11 bases at J, with 13 bases in the middle. The isolated RNA, all of it, was reverse transcribed, so expressed TCRB transcripts were what got sequenced. Libraries were prepared by immunoSEQ multiplex PCR; TCRdb keeps only in-frame clonotypes and omits some of them. The table lists hundreds of thousands of clones, roughly 9% of them singletons. What was sequenced was central memory CD4+ T cells from blood. The sequence came from a man aged 25 to 45 with type 1 diabetes. The chain carries TRBV6-5 and TRBJ1-6; D ambiguous. CDR3 in DNA: TGTGCCAGCAGTGATCTCAATCCCCCACCCCTCCACTTT. The encoded protein is CASSDLNPPPLHF.